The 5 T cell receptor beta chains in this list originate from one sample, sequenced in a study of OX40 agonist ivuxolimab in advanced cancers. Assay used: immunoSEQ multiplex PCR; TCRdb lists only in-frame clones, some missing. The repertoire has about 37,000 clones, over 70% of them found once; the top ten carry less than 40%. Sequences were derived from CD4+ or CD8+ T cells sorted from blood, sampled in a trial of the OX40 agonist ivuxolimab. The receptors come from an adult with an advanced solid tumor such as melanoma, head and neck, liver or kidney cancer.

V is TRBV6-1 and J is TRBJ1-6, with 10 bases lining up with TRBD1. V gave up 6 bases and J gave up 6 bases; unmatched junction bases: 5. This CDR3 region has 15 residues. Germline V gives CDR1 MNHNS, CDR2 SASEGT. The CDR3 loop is CASRRTGGSNSPLHF. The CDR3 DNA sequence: TGTGCCAGCAGGAGGACAGGGGGAAGTAATTCACCCCTCCACTTT.

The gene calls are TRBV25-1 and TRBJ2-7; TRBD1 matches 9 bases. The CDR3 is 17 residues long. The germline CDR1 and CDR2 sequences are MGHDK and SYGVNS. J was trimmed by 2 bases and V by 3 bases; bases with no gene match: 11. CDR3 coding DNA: TGTGCCAGCAGTGATAACCTGGGACAGGGCCCTCCCTACGAGCAGTACTTC. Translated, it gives CASSDNLGQGPPYEQYF.

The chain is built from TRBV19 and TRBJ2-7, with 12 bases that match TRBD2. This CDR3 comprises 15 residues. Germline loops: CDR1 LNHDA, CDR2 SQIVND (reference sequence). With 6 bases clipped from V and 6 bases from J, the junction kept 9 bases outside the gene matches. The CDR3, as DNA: TGTGCCAGTAGCTACGGGACTAGCGGGCCCCTCGAGCAGTACTTC. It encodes CASSYGTSGPLEQYF. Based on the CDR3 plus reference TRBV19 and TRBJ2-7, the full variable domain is DGGITQSPKYLFRKEGQNVTLSCEQNLNHDAMYWYRQDPGQGLRLIYYSQIVNDFQKGDIAEGYSVSREKKESFPLTVTSAQKNPTAFYLCASSYGTSGPLEQYFGPGTRLTVT.

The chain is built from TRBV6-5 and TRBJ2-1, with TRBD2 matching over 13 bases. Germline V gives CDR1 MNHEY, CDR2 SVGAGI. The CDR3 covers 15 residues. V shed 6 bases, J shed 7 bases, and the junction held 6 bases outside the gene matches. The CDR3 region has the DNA TGTGCCAGCAGATTCGGACTAGCGGGAGTGAATGAGCAGTTCTTC. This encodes CASRFGLAGVNEQFF.

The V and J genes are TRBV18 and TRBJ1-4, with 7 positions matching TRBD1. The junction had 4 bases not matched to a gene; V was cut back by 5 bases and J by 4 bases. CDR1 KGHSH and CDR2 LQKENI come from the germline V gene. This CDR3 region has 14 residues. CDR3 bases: TGTGCCAGCTCAATGACAGGGAGTAATGAAAAACTGTTTTTT. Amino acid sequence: CASSMTGSNEKLFF. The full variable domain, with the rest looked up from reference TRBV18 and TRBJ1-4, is NAGVMQNPRHLVRRRGQEARLRCSPMKGHSHVYWYRQLPEEGLKFMVYLQKENIIDESGMPKERFSAEFPKEGPSILRIQQVVRGDSAAYFCASSMTGSNEKLFFGSGTQLSVL.